Each of the 27 T cell receptor beta chains below was sequenced from the same sample in a study of blood T cell repertoires in COVID-19. Using immunoSEQ multiplex PCR, the repertoire was profiled, and TCRdb retains in-frame clones only, with some absent. The repertoire holds fewer than 150,000 clones, with almost 85% as singletons. Sequencing was performed on peripheral blood. The origin of the receptors is a man aged 50 or older with acute or convalescent COVID-19.

This clone was detected a few times. The same CDR3 can be traced to other DNA sequences in this sample. The gene calls are TRBV21-1 and TRBJ1-3; the table names TRBD1, a call not compared with the DNA. TRBV21-1 is labeled a pseudogene. The CDR3 is 15 residues long. CDR3: CASSSRDNRGNTIYF. The DNA for the CDR3 is TGTGCCAGCAGCTCCCGGGACAATCGCGGAAACACCATATATTTT.

This chain links TRBV11-3 with TRBJ2-5; a weak D match, TRBD1 (6 bases). The V end lost 5 bases, the J end lost 5 bases, and 15 bases lay between the germline ends. Germline CDR1 and CDR2: SGHNT and YENEEA. The CDR3 covers 14 residues. The CDR3 spells CASSIIPGAETQYF. CDR3 bases: TGTGCCAGCAGCATAATCCCAGGGGCGGAGACCCAGTACTTC.

CDR3 residues: CASSTQGAEAFF. CDR3 sequence (DNA): TGTGCCAGCAGCACACAGGGGGCTGAAGCTTTCTTT. The rearrangement joins TRBV13 to TRBJ1-1; 8 nucleotides agree with TRBD1. This CDR3 spans 12 amino acids. Trimming cost V 5 bases and J 6 bases; bases outside gene matches: 2. Germline-derived CDR1 and CDR2 are PRHDT and FYEKMQ (reference sequence). Filled out from reference TRBV13 and TRBJ1-1, the complete variable domain reads AAGVIQSPRHLIKEKRETATLKCYPIPRHDTVYWYQQGPGQDPQFLISFYEKMQSDKGSIPDRFSAQQFSDYHSELNMSSLELGDSALYFCASSTQGAEAFFGQGTRLTVV.

In this sample, this clone turned up once. The CDR3 region has the DNA TGTGCCACCAGCAGAGAAGACAGGGGTGTCTATGGCTACACCTTC. It specifies CATSREDRGVYGYTF. The chain carries TRBV15 and TRBJ1-2, with TRBD1 matching 8 bases. The junction had 4 bases not matched to a gene; V was cut back by 0 bases and J by 4 bases. Germline V gene data show CDR1 as LNHNV and CDR2 as YYDKDF (reference sequence). The CDR3 is made up of 15 amino acids.

The J gene is TRBJ2-7, the V gene TRBV11-2; D is undetermined. V shed 5 bases and J shed 0 bases, with 8 bases lying between them. This CDR3 comprises 13 residues. Germline values: CDR1 SGHAT, CDR2 FQNNGV. CDR3 sequence (DNA): TGTGCCAGCAGCGGAGAGGTCTCCTACGAGCAGTACTTC. This codes for CASSGEVSYEQYF.

The genes are TRBV30 and TRBJ2-7; 8 bases align to TRBD1. The junction had 5 bases not matched to a gene; V was cut back by 2 bases and J by 2 bases. In germline, CDR1 is GTSNPN, CDR2 SVGIG (reference sequence). This CDR3 comprises 14 residues. Written as DNA, the CDR3 is TGTGCCTGGAGTATCGGGACAGGACCCTACGAGCAGTACTTC. Its protein is CAWSIGTGPYEQYF. Full variable domain (rest looked up from reference TRBV30 and TRBJ2-7): SQTIHQWPATLVQPVGSPLSLECTVEGTSNPNLYWYRQAAGRGLQLLFYSVGIGQISSEVPQNLSASRPQDRQFILSSKKLLLSDSGFYLCAWSIGTGPYEQYFGPGTRLTVT.

The chain combines TRBV6-5 with TRBJ1-5; no firm D call. The CDR3 spans 13 residues. Germline lookup yields CDR1 MNHEY and CDR2 SVGAGI. V gave up 4 bases and J gave up 5 bases, with 9 bases separating them. Here the CDR3 DNA reads TGTGCCAGCAGTTCCCTAGAGGATCAGCCCCAGCATTTT. Translated, it gives CASSSLEDQPQHF.

In DNA form, the CDR3 reads TGTGCCAGCAGCTTCGGCGGGGGGCTTAACAATGAGCAGTTCTTC. It encodes CASSFGGGLNNEQFF. The chain combines TRBV7-6 with TRBJ2-1; 8 nucleotides line up with TRBD2. J was trimmed by 5 bases and V by 3 bases; bases with no gene match: 6. The CDR3 extends over 15 amino acids. Germline values: CDR1 SGHVS, CDR2 FNYEAQ.

J is TRBJ1-5 and V is TRBV5-6, with 9 bases matching TRBD1. V lost 3 bases and J lost 4; bases outside the gene matches: 8. CDR3 length: 16 residues. The germline CDR1 and CDR2 sequences are SGHDT and YYEEEE. The CDR3 DNA is TGTGCCAGCAGCTCGGACAGGGGTAATAGGAATCAGCCCCAGCATTTT. This gives the protein CASSSDRGNRNQPQHF.

The chain joins TRBV11-3 to TRBJ2-3, with D unresolved. This CDR3 has 16 amino acids. V gave up 0 bases and J gave up 0 bases, with 10 bases separating them. Germline CDR1 SGHNT, CDR2 YENEEA. In DNA form, the CDR3 reads TGTGCCAGCAGCTTAGATCAGCTAGGAAGCACAGATACGCAGTATTTT. It yields the protein CASSLDQLGSTDTQYF. Filled out from reference TRBV11-3 and TRBJ2-3, the complete variable domain reads EAGVVQSPRYKIIEKKQPVAFWCNPISGHNTLYWYLQNLGQGPELLIRYENEEAVDDSQLPKDRFSAERLKGVDSTLKIQPAELGDSAVYLCASSLDQLGSTDTQYFGPGTRLTVL.

About this clone: Distinct nucleotide sequences in the sample also encode this CDR3. This chain uses TRBV30 with TRBJ1-5; 7 bases agree with TRBD1. Germline values: CDR1 GTSNPN, CDR2 SVGIG (reference sequence). This CDR3 region has 13 residues. Trimming took 4 bases from V and 4 from J; bases not matched to a gene: 4. In DNA form, the CDR3 reads TGTGCCTGGAACCGGGACAGTAATCAGCCCCAGCATTTT. Translating it yields CAWNRDSNQPQHF.

There are a few counts of this clone. Because the CDR3 is missing its conserved closing phenylalanine or tryptophan, this is likely a read error. It is unclear where the CDR3 begins or ends on the DNA, so no DNA is shown, and the CDR3 is as TCRdb lists it. The chain has TRBV19 and TRBJ1-4; the table gives TRBD1 as D, unverified against the DNA. CDR1 LNHDA and CDR2 SQIVND come from the germline V gene (reference sequence). The CDR3 has 10 residues if both end residues are counted. CDR3 in amino acids: CASSIGQPWA.

The chain recombines TRBV5-8 with TRBJ2-1, with TRBD1 as a possible D gene (6 bases). Trimming cost V 7 bases and J 4 bases, with 18 bases left between them. The CDR3 totals 15 residues. Germline lookup yields CDR1 SGHTS and CDR2 YDEGEE. The CDR3 here is CASCYRAPFYNEQFF. The CDR3, as DNA: TGTGCCAGCTGCTACAGGGCCCCGTTTTACAATGAGCAGTTCTTC.

The rearrangement uses TRBV2 and TRBJ2-7, with 16 bases matching TRBD2. The ends lost 1 base at V and 5 bases at J; junction bases unmatched: 14. CDR3 length: 20 amino acids. The germline CDR1 and CDR2 sequences are SNHLY and FYNNEI. CDR3 in amino acids: CASSEGGGQGLAGGPHEQYF. The DNA for the CDR3 is TGTGCCAGCAGTGAAGGGGGTGGCCAGGGACTAGCGGGAGGGCCTCACGAGCAGTACTTC.

In DNA form, the CDR3 reads TGTGCCAGTAGTATACCTTACTATGGCTACACCTTC. Protein product: CASSIPYYGYTF. The chain carries TRBV19 and TRBJ1-2, with no clear D. This CDR3 region has 12 residues. CDR1 and CDR2 (germline): LNHDA, SQIVND (reference sequence). V was shortened by 2 bases and J by 3 bases, with 4 bases between the two germline ends.

This clone was observed a few times. The chain carries TRBV6-5 and TRBJ1-2; a possible D gene is TRBD1 (6 bases). The CDR3 runs 12 residues. With 10 bases removed from V and 4 bases from J, the gap between germline ends came to 13 bases. The germline gives CDR1 MNHEY, CDR2 SVGAGI. CDR3: CATTGGPYGYTF. CDR3 DNA: TGTGCCACCACGGGGGGGCCCTATGGCTACACCTTC.

The V call is TRBV28, the J call TRBJ2-7; 8 nucleotides align to TRBD1. There are 18 residues in the CDR3. Germline V CDR1 and CDR2: MDHEN, SYDVKM. V was clipped by 7 bases and J by 5 bases; unmatched bases: 22. CDR3 residues: CASTPLPWKTGAFDEQYF. Here the CDR3 DNA reads TGTGCCAGCACCCCCCTCCCATGGAAGACAGGGGCTTTCGACGAGCAGTACTTC.

CDR3 sequence: CASSYRRMNTEAFF. CDR3 coding DNA: TGCGCCAGCAGCTATAGAAGAATGAACACTGAAGCTTTCTTT. The chain couples TRBV5-1 to TRBJ1-1, with D hard to call. V was cut by 3 bases and J by 0 bases, with 9 bases left in between. This CDR3 is 14 amino acids long. Germline V gene lookup returns CDR1 SGHRS and CDR2 YFSETQ.

The count of this clone is one. The CDR3, as DNA: TGTGCCAGCAGCCGGACAGGGGGCCAAGATACGCAGTATTTT. It codes for CASSRTGGQDTQYF. V is TRBV27 and J is TRBJ2-3, with 11 bases identical to TRBD1. CDR1 MNHEY and CDR2 SMNVEV come from the germline V gene (reference sequence). CDR3 length equals 14 residues. V shed 6 bases and J 5 bases; nucleotides not matched to a gene: 4.

This chain uses TRBV19 with TRBJ1-3; TRBD1 is a possible D gene (6 bases). This CDR3 contains 13 residues. Germline V lookup: CDR1 LNHDA, CDR2 SQIVND (reference sequence). Trimming took off 10 bases at V and 0 bases at J, with 10 bases between the two ends. The CDR3 nucleotides are TGTGCCACCAGACAGGTCTCTGGAAACACCATATATTTT. It encodes CATRQVSGNTIYF.

V is TRBV11-2 and J is TRBJ1-1; D call uncertain. Per the germline V gene, CDR1 is SGHAT and CDR2 is FQNNGV. V lost 3 bases to trimming and J lost 1 base, with 9 bases between them. The CDR3 is 14 residues long. The CDR3 spells CASSFPGENTEAFF. CDR3 nucleotide sequence: TGTGCCAGCAGCTTTCCCGGTGAGAACACTGAAGCTTTCTTT. The whole variable domain, remainder taken from reference TRBV11-2 and TRBJ1-1, is EAGVAQSPRYKIIEKRQSVAFWCNPISGHATLYWYQQILGQGPKLLIQFQNNGVVDDSQLPKDRFSAERLKGVDSTLKIQPAKLEDSAVYLCASSFPGENTEAFFGQGTRLTVV.

The V and J genes are TRBV12-3 or TRBV12-4 and TRBJ2-7, with D perhaps matching TRBD1 (6 bases). Trimming removed 3 bases at V and 4 bases at J, with 10 bases between. The CDR3 is made up of 13 amino acids. This CDR3 reads CASSFQGYYEQYF. The CDR3 nucleotides read TGTGCCAGCAGTTTCCAGGGGTATTACGAGCAGTACTTC.

As DNA, the CDR3 is TGTGCCAGCAGCCGGAGCTCTGGGGCCAACGTCCTGACTTTC. Its protein product is CASSRSSGANVLTF. The chain joins TRBV11-1 to TRBJ2-6, with D uncertain. This CDR3 region has 14 residues. The germline V and J ends were trimmed by 5 bases and 0 bases, with 5 bases remaining between them. Germline V gene data show CDR1 as SGHAT and CDR2 as FQDESV (reference sequence).

The chain couples TRBV5-1 to TRBJ2-3; 8 positions match TRBD2. Losses at the gene ends were 4 bases for V and 2 bases for J; bases not matched to a gene: 3. Per the germline V gene, CDR1 is SGHRS and CDR2 is YFSETQ. The CDR3 totals 14 residues. Here the CDR3 reads CASSPAGVTDTQYF. The DNA of the CDR3 is TGCGCCAGCAGCCCAGCGGGGGTCACAGATACGCAGTATTTT.

V gene TRBV6-5 combines with J gene TRBJ1-1, with TRBD1 matching 9 bases. The germline V gene has CDR1 MNHEY and CDR2 SVGAGI. The ends lost 6 bases at V and 10 bases at J; junction bases unmatched: 9. The CDR3 totals 13 residues. CDR3 loop: CASRSGQGDRAFF. The CDR3 nucleotides read TGTGCCAGCAGGTCGGGACAGGGAGATCGAGCTTTCTTT.

The chain is built from TRBV20-1 and TRBJ1-2, with TRBD1 identical over 7 bases. V lost 3 bases, J lost 4 bases, and 8 bases stayed unmatched. Germline assignment: CDR1 DFQATT and CDR2 SNEGSKA (reference sequence). The CDR3 is made up of 14 amino acids. The CDR3 protein is CSASTGTDLYGYTF. The CDR3 coding sequence is TGCAGTGCTAGTACCGGGACAGACCTCTATGGCTACACCTTC.

V is TRBV18 and J is TRBJ2-2; D might be TRBD1 (5 bases). Germline V gives CDR1 KGHSH, CDR2 LQKENI. The CDR3 totals 16 residues. V shed 5 bases and J shed 1 base, with 14 bases lying between them. Written as DNA, the CDR3 is TGTGCCAGCTCAAACAGGTGGCCTGTGAACACCGGGGAGCTGTTTTTT. Protein product: CASSNRWPVNTGELFF. Combining the CDR3 with reference TRBV18 and TRBJ2-2 gives the whole variable domain NAGVMQNPRHLVRRRGQEARLRCSPMKGHSHVYWYRQLPEEGLKFMVYLQKENIIDESGMPKERFSAEFPKEGPSILRIQQVVRGDSAAYFCASSNRWPVNTGELFFGEGSRLTVL.